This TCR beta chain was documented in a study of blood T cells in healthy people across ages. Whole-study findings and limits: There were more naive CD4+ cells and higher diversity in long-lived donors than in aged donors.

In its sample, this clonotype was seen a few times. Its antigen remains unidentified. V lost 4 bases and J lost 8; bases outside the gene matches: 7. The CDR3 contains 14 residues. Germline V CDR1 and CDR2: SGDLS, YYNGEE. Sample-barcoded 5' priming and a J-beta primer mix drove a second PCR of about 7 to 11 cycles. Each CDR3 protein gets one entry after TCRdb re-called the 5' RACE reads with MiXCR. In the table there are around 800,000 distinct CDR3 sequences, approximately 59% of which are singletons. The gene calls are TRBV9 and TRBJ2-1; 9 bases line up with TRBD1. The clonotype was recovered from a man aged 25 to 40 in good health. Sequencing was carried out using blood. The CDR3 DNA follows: TGTGCCAGCAGCCCAGGGACAGGGTTGGATGAGCAGTTCTTC. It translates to CASSPGTGLDEQFF. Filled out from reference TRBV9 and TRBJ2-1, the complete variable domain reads DSGVTQTPKHLITATGQRVTLRCSPRSGDLSVYWYQQSLDQGLQFLIQYYNGEERAKGNILERFSAQQFPDLHSELNLSSLELGDSALYFCASSPGTGLDEQFFGPGTRLTVL.